This TCR beta chain is from a study of blood T cell repertoires in COVID-19. Across the study: The study drew acute and convalescent COVID-19 samples from the United States, Italy and Spain. PBMCs, B-cell-depleted T cells, or T cells provided the cDNA or gDNA that made up the material.

Original processing notes: It was from reference gene primer amplification that nucleated cell counts were estimated. Clones were read by immunoSEQ multiplex PCR, and TCRdb kept only the in-frame ones, dropping some. V and J calls and clone size come straight from that table; D and trimming were deduced from the DNA. The repertoire holds about 64,000 clones, 65% to 90% seen once, with 3% to 3.5% in the top ten. Germline CDR1 is SGHTS and CDR2 is YDEGEE. Trimming shortened V by 0 bases and J by 14 bases, and 16 bases separated the two germline ends. The CDR3 consists of 13 residues. Material: peripheral blood. The chain combines TRBV5-8 with TRBJ2-3; D is unclear. This TCR derives from a man aged 50 to 60 with active COVID-19. The CDR3 reads CASSLGSRSSSYF. As DNA, the CDR3 is TGTGCCAGCAGCTTGGGATCTCGGTCGTCCTCGTATTTT.